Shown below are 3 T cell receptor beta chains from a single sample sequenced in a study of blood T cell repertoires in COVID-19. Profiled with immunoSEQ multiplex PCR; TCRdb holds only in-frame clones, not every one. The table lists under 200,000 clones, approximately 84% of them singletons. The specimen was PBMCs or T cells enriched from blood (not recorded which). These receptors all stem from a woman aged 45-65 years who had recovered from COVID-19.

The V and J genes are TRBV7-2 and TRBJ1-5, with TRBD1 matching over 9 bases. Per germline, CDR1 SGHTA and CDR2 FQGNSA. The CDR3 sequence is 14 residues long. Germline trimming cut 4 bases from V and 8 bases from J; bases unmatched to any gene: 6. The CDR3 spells CASSWPGQGKPQHF. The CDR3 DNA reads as TGTGCCAGCAGCTGGCCCGGACAGGGGAAGCCCCAGCATTTT.

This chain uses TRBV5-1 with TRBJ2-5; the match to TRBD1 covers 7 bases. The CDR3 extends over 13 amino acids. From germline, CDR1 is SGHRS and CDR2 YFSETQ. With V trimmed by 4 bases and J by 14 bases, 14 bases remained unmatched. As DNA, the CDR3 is TGCGCCAGCAGCCACGCCCAGGACAGGCCGCTCTACTTC. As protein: CASSHAQDRPLYF.

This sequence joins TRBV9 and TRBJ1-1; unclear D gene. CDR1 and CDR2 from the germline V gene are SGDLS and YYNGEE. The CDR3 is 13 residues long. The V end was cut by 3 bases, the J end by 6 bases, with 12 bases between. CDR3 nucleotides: TGTGCCAGCAGCGCCCCTTGGGCCGCTGAAGCTTTCTTT. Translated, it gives CASSAPWAAEAFF.